A selection of T cell receptor beta chains follows, all from one sample in a study of control samples from healthy donors and cancer patients. Method: immunoSEQ multiplex PCR; TCRdb's copy keeps in-frame clones and lacks some. The top ten clones hold approximately 2.3% of a sample with about 120,000 clones, around nine tenths of them seen once. Specimen: blood. Receptor source: a woman aged 65 to 85 in good health. Each CDR3 is given with its conserved first and last residue. Fields, in order: J gene, V gene, D gene, clone size, CDR3 protein, CDR3 DNA. The D gene is left open where the match is weak. Part of the rows lack a size; the others show once, few, many or a class for expanded clones.

TRBJ1-2 TRBV3-1/TRBV3-2 NA NA CASSQDAGYTF TGTGCCAGCAGCCAAGATGCGGGCTACACCTTC
TRBJ1-2 TRBV7-9 NA few CASSNSRGSYTF TGTGCCAGCAGTAACAGCCGAGGGAGCTACACCTTC
TRBJ2-3 TRBV5-4 TRBD2 NA CASSSRTSGTDTQYF TGTGCCAGCAGCTCGAGGACTAGCGGCACAGATACGCAGTATTTT
TRBJ2-5 TRBV6-2/TRBV6-3 NA NA CASSQKLATIQETQYF TGTGCCAGCAGTCAAAAACTAGCCACCATTCAAGAGACCCAGTACTTC
TRBJ1-6 TRBV5-1 NA NA CASSLDRDPNSPLHF TGCGCCAGCAGCTTGGACAGGGACCCTAATTCACCCCTCCACTTT
TRBJ1-1 TRBV4-1 TRBD1 once CASSQWGKGQENTEAFF TGCGCCAGCAGCCAATGGGGGAAGGGACAGGAGAACACTGAAGCTTTCTTT
TRBJ2-7 TRBV6-1 TRBD1 NA CASSDRDRDEQYF TGTGCCAGCAGTGACCGGGACAGGGACGAGCAGTACTTC
TRBJ2-7 TRBV19 TRBD1 few CASSYRQGPAYEQYF TGTGCCAGTAGCTACCGACAGGGACCAGCCTACGAGCAGTACTTC
TRBJ2-7 TRBV6-5 NA NA CASTLTGQQYF TGTGCCAGCACCCTGACAGGACAGCAGTACTTC
TRBJ2-3 TRBV11-2 NA NA CASSLGTGISTDTQYF TGTGCCAGCAGCTTAGGTACCGGTATAAGCACAGATACGCAGTATTTT
TRBJ1-5 TRBV19 TRBD1 NA CASSIGPGQGASQPQHF TGTGCCAGTAGTATTGGCCCGGGACAGGGGGCGAGTCAGCCCCAGCATTTT
TRBJ2-7 TRBV5-1 TRBD1 NA CASSLQGNEQYF TGCGCCAGCAGCTTACAGGGGAACGAGCAGTACTTC
TRBJ1-1 TRBV19 NA NA CASSMANGGVAFF TGTGCCAGTAGTATGGCCAATGGGGGTGTGGCTTTCTTT
TRBJ1-6 TRBV15 NA NA CATSRDTTGSGSPLHF TGTGCCACCAGCAGAGATACTACAGGGAGCGGTTCACCCCTCCACTTT
TRBJ2-2 TRBV24-1 TRBD1 NA CATSVRPGQKNTGELFF TGTGCCACCAGTGTTCGACCGGGACAGAAGAACACCGGGGAGCTGTTTTTT
TRBJ2-7 TRBV19 NA NA CASSIVPDSYEQYF TGTGCCAGTAGTATCGTCCCGGATTCCTACGAGCAGTACTTC
TRBJ1-6 TRBV18 NA NA CASSPTSGDYNSPLHF TGTGCCAGCTCACCAACGTCCGGGGATTATAATTCACCCCTCCACTTT
TRBJ1-6 TRBV6-2/TRBV6-3 NA NA CASSYSNRLDSPLHF TGTGCCAGCAGTTACTCTAACCGCCTGGATTCACCCCTCCACTTT
TRBJ1-1 TRBV3-1/TRBV3-2 NA NA CASSFGTPNTEAFF TGTGCCAGCAGCTTCGGGACGCCGAACACTGAAGCTTTCTTT
TRBJ2-3 TRBV12-2 NA NA CASRSPPRTSGGNSADTQYF TGTGCAAGTCGCTCCCCCCCCCGGACTAGCGGGGGGAATTCCGCAGATACGCAGTATTTT
TRBJ2-6 TRBV7-9 NA NA CASKHQGPSGANVLTF TGTGCCAGCAAACACCAGGGCCCCTCTGGGGCCAACGTCCTGACTTTC
TRBJ2-7 TRBV28 TRBD1 once CASSLRWDRGYEQYF TGTGCCAGCAGTTTGAGATGGGACAGGGGGTACGAGCAGTACTTC
TRBJ2-1 TRBV10-3 TRBD2 NA CAGCGLAGGASSYNEQFF TGTGCCGGGTGCGGACTAGCGGGGGGCGCTAGCTCCTACAATGAGCAGTTCTTC
TRBJ2-3 TRBV5-1 NA NA CASSLALATDTQYF TGCGCCAGCAGCTTGGCACTAGCCACAGATACGCAGTATTTT
TRBJ2-1 TRBV11-2 NA few CATRDSYNEQFF TGTGCCACCAGGGACTCCTACAATGAGCAGTTCTTC
TRBJ1-1 TRBV3-1/TRBV3-2 NA NA CASSAAMNTEAFF TGTGCCAGCTCTGCCGCCATGAACACTGAAGCTTTCTTT
TRBJ1-1 TRBV20-1 NA NA CSASGQNTEAFF TGCAGTGCTAGTGGGCAGAACACTGAAGCTTTCTTT
TRBJ2-3 TRBV10-2 TRBD2 NA CASRPHGGLGLAPDTQYF TGCGCCAGCAGACCACACGGAGGATTAGGACTAGCCCCAGATACGCAGTATTTT
TRBJ2-7 TRBV11-2 NA NA CASSLTDQGYEQYF TGTGCCAGCAGCTTAACCGACCAGGGGTACGAGCAGTACTTC
TRBJ1-5 TRBV24-1 NA NA CATSDSGNQPQHF TGTGCCACCAGTGATTCCGGGAATCAGCCCCAGCATTTT